This T cell receptor beta chain stems from a study of T-cell memory formation after mild COVID-19. The germline gives CDR1 SGHTA, CDR2 FQGNSA. This CDR3 is 14 amino acids long. V gave up 5 bases and J gave up 4 bases; unmatched junction bases: 7. Comments on this clonotype: What it binds is unknown.

Study outcomes and limitations: Clonal second-wave expansions that peaked on day 37 had unconfirmed SARS-CoV-2 specificity. Later expanders leaned CD4+, whereas day 15 to 85 contracting clones were balanced CD4/CD8.

Researchers used 5'RACE with constant-segment primers to make TCR alpha and TCR beta cDNA libraries that carry sample barcodes and UMIs. In TCRdb, the 5' RACE reads were re-called with MiXCR into one record per CDR3 protein. The sample includes tens of thousands of distinct CDR3 sequences, about 13% of them seen just once. The rearrangement joins TRBV7-2 to TRBJ2-7, with 8 positions matching TRBD2. The source is a man aged 18 to 29 who had mild COVID-19 (a few samples of this study predate the infection). Cell type and time point are not known. What was sequenced was PBMCs or a T cell subset sorted from them (not recorded which). CDR3: CASSPREGVYEQYF. CDR3 coding DNA: TGTGCCAGCAGCCCCCGGGAGGGGGTGTACGAGCAGTACTTC.